This T cell receptor beta chain was sequenced in a study of cytomegalovirus exposure and HLA in healthy donors. For the study at large: The 120 validation repertoires matched the 666 first-cohort repertoires in platform, a later analysis reported.

Study observations and caveats: Testing in vitro showed a few CMV-associated chains specific for CMV antigens. Among TCR sequences, most were rare, though some public TCRs appeared in many donors.

Clones were sequenced by immunoSEQ multiplex PCR, and TCRdb holds only the in-frame ones, with some missing. Found here are about 120,000 clones, around 85% of them singletons; the top ten hold about 2%. Details on this clone: Antigen unknown.

The CDR3 contains 12 residues. V lost 0 bases to trimming and J lost 8 bases, with 10 bases between them. The germline gives CDR1 GTSNPN, CDR2 SVGIG (reference sequence). The V and J genes are TRBV30 and TRBJ1-2; weak D call: TRBD1 (5 bases). The sample comprised PBMCs. This TCR was sampled from a woman aged 25 to 45 in good health and CMV-seronegative. The CDR3 bases are TGTGCCTGGAGTGTACTCGGGGGAGGCTACACCTTC. Amino acids: CAWSVLGGGYTF.